Listed below are T cell receptor beta chains from one sample, sequenced in a study of blood T cell repertoires in COVID-19. The data were produced by immunoSEQ multiplex PCR, yet TCRdb's version contains in-frame clones alone and is incomplete. The table has about 88,000 clones, 88% seen once. What was sequenced was peripheral blood. These TCRs come from an elderly man with acute or convalescent COVID-19. CDR3s include the opening cysteine and the closing phenylalanine or tryptophan. The D gene is left open where the match is weak. Not every row has a clone size; where given, it reads once, few, many or a size class.

cdr3_nt	cdr3_aa	clone_size	d_call	cdr3_length	v_call	j_call
TGTGCCAGCAGTCTCCGGAGGTTACAGGAGGGGGGCTACACCTTC	CASSLRRLQEGGYTF	-	-	15	TRBV28	TRBJ1-2
TGTGCCAGCAGCCACCACGGACAGGGGGCGGGTGAGCAGTACTTC	CASSHHGQGAGEQYF	-	TRBD1	15	TRBV3-1/TRBV3-2	TRBJ2-7
TGTGCCAGCAGTTCGACAGTTAACTATGGCTACACCTTC	CASSSTVNYGYTF	-	-	13	TRBV6-2/TRBV6-3	TRBJ1-2
TGTGCCAGCAGCCCAACAATGGGACAGCTACAATTCTCTGGAAACACCATATATTTT	CASSPTMGQLQFSGNTIYF	-	TRBD1	19	TRBV11-2	TRBJ1-3
TGTGCCAGCAGTCTGAGGGAGACTGAAGCTTTCTTT	CASSLRETEAFF	-	-	12	TRBV2	TRBJ1-1
TGCAGCGCCGTGGGGGCGTGGGAGACCCAGTACTTC	CSAVGAWETQYF	-	-	12	TRBV29-1	TRBJ2-5
TGCGCCAGCAGCTTGGGGGGGCTAGGCTACGAGCAGTACTTC	CASSLGGLGYEQYF	-	-	14	TRBV5-1	TRBJ2-7
TGTGCCACCAGTGACAGGGGGTCGGGGGAGACCCAGTACTTC	CATSDRGSGETQYF	-	TRBD1	14	TRBV24-1	TRBJ2-5
TGTGCCAGTAGTAGAGCGGAGGGAACCACTGAAGCTTTCTTT	CASSRAEGTTEAFF	-	-	14	TRBV19	TRBJ1-1
TGTGCCAGCCGAGGGACAGGGCAAAACACCATATATTTT	CASRGTGQNTIYF	-	TRBD1	13	TRBV2	TRBJ1-3
TGCGCCAGCAGCTCCGGGAGATCCTACGAGCAGTACTTC	CASSSGRSYEQYF	-	-	13	TRBV5-1	TRBJ2-7
TGTGCCAGCAGTTACATCGGTCGACAGGTCCAAGAGACCCAGTACTTC	CASSYIGRQVQETQYF	few	-	16	TRBV6-6	TRBJ2-5
TGCAGCGTTGAAGCCGAACAAACTAATGAAAAACTGTTTTTT	CSVEAEQTNEKLFF	-	-	14	TRBV29-1	TRBJ1-4
TGTGCCAGCAGCTTAGAGGAGCGGATCTACGAGCAGTACTTC	CASSLEERIYEQYF	-	-	14	TRBV11-2	TRBJ2-7
TGTGCCAGCAGCCCCGACCTGCTGAGGGGCTACACCTTC	CASSPDLLRGYTF	-	-	13	TRBV7-9	TRBJ1-2
TGTGCCAGTAGTATTAAGGAGGGCAACGAGCAGTACTTC	CASSIKEGNEQYF	-	-	13	TRBV19	TRBJ2-7
TGTGCCAGCAGCTTAGCGGATGGAGCTAACTATGGCTACACCTTC	CASSLADGANYGYTF	-	-	15	TRBV11-2	TRBJ1-2
TGTGCCAGTAGTATTTCAAGGGGGTGGTACAATGAGCAGTTCTTC	CASSISRGWYNEQFF	once	-	15	TRBV19	TRBJ2-1
TGTGCCAGCAGCCAATTTGACAGGTGGGCCTATGGCTACACCTTC	CASSQFDRWAYGYTF	-	-	15	TRBV14	TRBJ1-2